The 5 T cell receptor beta chains listed next were all sequenced from one sample in a study of blood T cell repertoires in COVID-19. Repertoires were generated with immunoSEQ multiplex PCR, while TCRdb's copy carries only in-frame clones and drops some. The repertoire holds around 110,000 clones, with about 91% as singletons. Sequenced input: peripheral blood. The receptors were gathered from a man over 45 with active or convalescent COVID-19.

The chain uses TRBV27 and TRBJ2-5; 7 positions agree with TRBD1. Trimming at V came to 5 bases and at J to 2 bases, leaving 11 bases not matched to a gene. CDR3 length equals 16 residues. The germline V gene has CDR1 MNHEY and CDR2 SMNVEV (reference sequence). CDR3 amino acids: CASSPAVGGVQETQYF. CDR3 coding DNA: TGTGCCAGCAGTCCCGCCGTAGGGGGCGTACAAGAGACCCAGTACTTC.

The chain is built from TRBV18 and TRBJ1-6, with D possibly matching TRBD1 (6 bases). The CDR3 runs to 17 residues. Looked up from germline, CDR1 is KGHSH and CDR2 is LQKENI. Trimming left V 3 bases short and J 7 bases short, with 19 bases between. The CDR3 spells CASSPSGAGDGNSPLHF. DNA for the CDR3: TGTGCCAGCTCACCGTCTGGGGCAGGGGATGGCAATTCACCCCTCCACTTT.

The table lists this clone with a count of one. V is TRBV19 and J is TRBJ1-5, with a tentative D call TRBD1 (5 bases). This CDR3 comprises 14 residues. The V gene lost 10 bases and the J gene lost 2 bases, with 15 bases spanning the gap. Germline loops: CDR1 LNHDA, CDR2 SQIVND (reference sequence). The CDR3 spells CATTGSGGNQPQHF. The CDR3 DNA is TGTGCCACCACAGGATCCGGAGGCAATCAGCCCCAGCATTTT.

J is TRBJ1-1 and V is TRBV7-9, with D tentatively TRBD1 (6 bases). CDR3 length: 14 amino acids. The germline V gene encodes CDR1 SEHNR and CDR2 FQNEAQ (reference sequence). Trimming took off 6 bases at V and 3 bases at J, with 14 bases between the two ends. The CDR3 DNA follows: TGTGCCAGCAGGTTGGGGGCCGTGGACACTGAAGCTTTCTTT. Encoded protein: CASRLGAVDTEAFF.

This clone was counted once. The rearrangement uses TRBV6-2 or TRBV6-3 and TRBJ1-5; tentatively, D is TRBD1 (6 bases). The V gene's germline CDR1 is MNHEY and CDR2 SVGEGT. The CDR3 is 16 residues long. Trimming pared 2 bases from V and 2 bases from J, leaving 13 bases between. The CDR3 region is CASSYRGMGGNQPQHF. CDR3 sequence (DNA): TGTGCCAGCAGTTACAGGGGGATGGGCGGCAATCAGCCCCAGCATTTT.